Sequencing of this T cell receptor beta chain was carried out in a study of T-cell memory formation after mild COVID-19. Study overall: TCR clustering was largely donor specific. Study-wide results and limits: There were some responding clones in pre-infection memory, which suggested that cross-reactive memory had joined. A balance of CD4 and CD8 characterized clones contracting day 15 to 85, whereas later expanders leaned CD4+.

After 5'RACE with constant-segment primers, TCR alpha and TCR beta cDNA libraries carrying sample barcodes and UMIs were obtained. TCRdb analysed the 5' RACE reads with MiXCR anew, one entry per CDR3 protein. The table has roughly 190,000 distinct CDR3 sequences, over 9.5% seen once; the top ten hold around 2.9%. Remarks on this clonotype: What it binds is not known.

The sequenced sample was PBMCs or a T cell subset sorted from them (not recorded which). The TCR was taken from a man between 18 and 29 years old who had mild COVID-19 (a few samples of this study predate the infection). Cell type and time point are not known.

As DNA, the CDR3 is TGTGCCAGCAGGCCACCTCTATCAGAATATGGCTACACCTTC. It yields the protein CASRPPLSEYGYTF. The rearrangement uses TRBV28 and TRBJ1-2; D uncertain. The CDR3 is 14 residues long. Trimming stripped 6 bases from V and 5 bases from J, with 16 bases between. Germline V gives CDR1 MDHEN, CDR2 SYDVKM.